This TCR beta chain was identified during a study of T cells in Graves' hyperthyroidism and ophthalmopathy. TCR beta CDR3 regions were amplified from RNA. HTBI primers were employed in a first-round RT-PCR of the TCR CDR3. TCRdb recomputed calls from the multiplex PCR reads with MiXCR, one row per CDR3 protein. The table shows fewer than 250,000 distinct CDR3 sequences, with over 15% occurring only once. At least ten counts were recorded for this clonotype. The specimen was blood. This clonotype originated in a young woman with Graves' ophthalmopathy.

CDR3 residues: CASSLRGLATEAFF. In DNA, the CDR3 is TGTGCCAGCAGTCTCAGGGGGCTGGCCACTGAAGCTTTCTTT. The genes are TRBV14 and TRBJ1-1, with 8 bases aligning to TRBD1. The CDR3 loop spans 14 amino acids. Germline V gene lookup returns CDR1 SGHDN and CDR2 FVKESK. V lost 6 bases and J lost 4; bases outside the gene matches: 7.